The 13 T cell receptor beta chains given below trace back to one sample, sequenced in a study of shared clonotypes between healthy human individuals. Libraries were prepared by immunoSEQ multiplex PCR; TCRdb keeps only in-frame clonotypes and omits some of them. Of a few million clones listed, 85% to 95% were seen once; the top ten hold 0.39%. Sequenced material: naive CD4+ T cells from PBMCs. Subset meaning: CD45RA+ positively selected. These TCRs come from a man younger than 35 in good health. Some clones in this sample may be carry-over from other donors' samples.

The V call is TRBV7-2, the J call TRBJ2-5; the D is unclear. V lost 5 bases, J lost 5 bases, and 12 bases lay in between. Germline CDR1 reads SGHTA; CDR2 reads FQGNSA. This CDR3 is 13 amino acids long. The CDR3 loop reads CASSVTRVETQYF. The CDR3 bases are TGTGCCAGCAGCGTAACCCGCGTGGAGACCCAGTACTTC.

The chain has TRBV7-2 and TRBJ1-5; no reliable D call. Germline V lookup: CDR1 SGHTA, CDR2 FQGNSA. V was pared by 2 bases and J by 0 bases, with 5 bases between. This CDR3 spans 14 amino acids. CDR3 amino acids: CASSLTSSNQPQHF. The CDR3 DNA follows: TGTGCCAGCAGCTTAACATCTAGCAATCAGCCCCAGCATTTT.

V and J are TRBV28 and TRBJ1-1; 11 bases map to TRBD1. CDR1 and CDR2 (germline): MDHEN, SYDVKM. The CDR3 sequence is 13 residues long. The J segment lost 10 bases and the V segment lost 3 bases, leaving 4 bases of the junction unmatched. CDR3 amino acids: CASSLMGTGGAFF. The CDR3 DNA follows: TGTGCCAGCAGTTTGATGGGGACAGGGGGAGCTTTCTTT.

This chain uses TRBV15 with TRBJ2-5; 11 bases line up with TRBD2. V lost 1 base, J lost 1 base, and 8 bases stayed unmatched. Germline-derived CDR1 and CDR2 are LNHNV and YYDKDF (reference sequence). The CDR3 is 18 amino acids. CDR3 bases: TGTGCCACCAGCAGAGGAAGGCTAGCGGGAGGTCTCCAAGAGACCCAGTACTTC. Its protein is CATSRGRLAGGLQETQYF.

CDR3 coding DNA: TGTGCCACCAGGGGACGGACAGATACGCAGTATTTT. Translating it yields CATRGRTDTQYF. This chain joins TRBV2 and TRBJ2-3, with D maybe TRBD1 (6 bases). The CDR3 runs 12 residues. The V and J ends lost 10 bases and 3 bases respectively, with 11 bases between them. CDR1 SNHLY and CDR2 FYNNEI come from the germline V gene.

J is TRBJ1-3 and V is TRBV9; 9 bases map to TRBD1. CDR1 is SGDLS, CDR2 YYNGEE, per germline. CDR3 size: 17 residues. The V gene end was trimmed by 3 bases and the J gene end by 2 bases; junction bases not matched to a gene: 9. For the CDR3, the DNA is TGTGCCAGCAGCGAGGAAGGGTACAGGGGGCCTGGAAACACCATATATTTT. It encodes CASSEEGYRGPGNTIYF.

This clone was detected only once. Distinct nucleotide sequences in the sample also encode this CDR3. The rearrangement joins TRBV28 to TRBJ1-5; D may be TRBD1 (5 bases). This CDR3 is built from 14 residues. The V gene lost 5 bases and the J gene lost 2 bases, with 10 bases spanning the gap. Germline CDR1 MDHEN, CDR2 SYDVKM. This chain's CDR3 is CASSPGGGNQPQHF. CDR3 sequence (DNA): TGTGCCAGCAGTCCAGGAGGGGGCAATCAGCCCCAGCATTTT.

This sequence joins TRBV6-5 and TRBJ1-1; 7 bases are a match to TRBD1. In germline, CDR1 is MNHEY, CDR2 SVGAGI. CDR3 length: 14 amino acids. J was trimmed by 11 bases and V by 5 bases; bases with no gene match: 14. CDR3 sequence (DNA): TGTGCCAGCAGTAACCTGGGACAGTCCCCGCCGGCTTTCTTT. Its protein product is CASSNLGQSPPAFF.

For the CDR3, the DNA is TGTGCCAGCAGTTTATTTTCCCCACGCCCGGGACAAGGAACCTACGAGCAGTACTTC. This translates into CASSLFSPRPGQGTYEQYF. The chain has TRBV27 and TRBJ2-7; possible D gene TRBD1, 6 bases. CDR3 length: 19 residues. The V end lost 1 base, the J end lost 2 bases, and 24 bases lay between the germline ends. The germline V gene encodes CDR1 MNHEY and CDR2 SMNVEV (reference sequence).

The chain combines TRBV11-3 with TRBJ2-6; weak D call: TRBD1 (7 bases). Germline lookup yields CDR1 SGHNT and CDR2 YENEEA. The CDR3 is 19 amino acids. The V end was cut by 0 bases, the J end by 1 base, with 16 bases between. CDR3 DNA sequence: TGTGCCAGCAGCTTAGATTGGGCAGGGGGGAGTTCTGGGGCCAACGTCCTGACTTTC. Its translation is CASSLDWAGGSSGANVLTF.

The chain carries TRBV10-3 and TRBJ2-1; 7 positions agree with TRBD2. J gave up 8 bases and V 6 bases, and 16 bases lay outside the gene matches. The germline V gene encodes CDR1 ENHRY and CDR2 SYGVKD. The CDR3 length is 16 residues. The CDR3 DNA is TGTGCCATCAGAGGCATCCTAAGCGGGAAGGGCGATGAGCAGTTCTTC. Translated: CAIRGILSGKGDEQFF.

The V gene is TRBV10-2, the J gene TRBJ2-7; D might be TRBD1 or TRBD2, each matching 7 bases. V gave up 0 bases and J gave up 5 bases, with 14 bases separating them. CDR3 length equals 15 residues. Germline V gene sequence: CDR1 WSHSY, CDR2 SAAADI. CDR3 nucleotides: TGCGCCAGCAGTGAGTCTGTCAGGGGGAGGGACGAGCAGTACTTC. It encodes CASSESVRGRDEQYF.

As regards this clone: The same CDR3 also results from other DNA sequences found in this sample. The rearrangement uses TRBV9 and TRBJ1-1; D unresolved. CDR3 size: 14 residues. The germline V gene has CDR1 SGDLS and CDR2 YYNGEE. Between the trimmed V and J ends, which lost 0 bases and 0 bases, there was a span of 6 bases. The CDR3 DNA is TGTGCCAGCAGCGTAGGTCACATGAACACTGAAGCTTTCTTT. This translates into CASSVGHMNTEAFF.